Presented here are 17 T cell receptor beta chains from one specimen sequenced in a study of regulatory T cells in long-lasting Graves disease. Documented time point: newly diagnosed GD, antithyroid drugs for less than 3 months. PBMCs provided the RNA from which the TCR library was made. iRepertoire HTBI primers and Arm-PCR of CDR3 regions built TCR beta libraries. TCRdb itself ran the multiplex PCR reads through MiXCR, one entry per CDR3 protein. The sample lists 620,000 or so distinct CDR3 sequences; roughly 15% were seen once. These data also formed part of another study, on T cells in Graves' hyperthyroidism and ophthalmopathy.

The sample was peripheral blood mononuclear cells (PBMCs), taken at new diagnosis, from a patient treated with antithyroid drugs. The origin of the receptors is a woman under 40 with Graves disease.

This chain links TRBV28 with TRBJ2-2, with 8 positions matching TRBD2. The CDR3 runs to 15 residues. Germline V gene data show CDR1 as MDHEN and CDR2 as SYDVKM. Trimming took 5 bases from V and 0 from J; bases not matched to a gene: 2. CDR3 bases: TGTGCCAGCAGTATTAGCGGGGCGAACACCGGGGAGCTGTTTTTT. It yields the protein CASSISGANTGELFF.

Concerning this clonotype itself: A read error is possible here, since a much larger clone lies one base away. The J gene is TRBJ2-3, the V gene TRBV28, with D perhaps TRBD1 or TRBD2 (5 bases each). The germline gives CDR1 MDHEN, CDR2 SYDVKM. The length of the CDR3 is 18 residues. Here the CDR3 DNA reads TGTGCCAGCAGTTCGGAGCCAAGGGGTCTAGCTGGCACAGGTACGCAGTATTTT. It yields the protein CASSSEPRGLAGTGTQYF.

This clonotype occurred a few times. The chain couples TRBV6-1 to TRBJ2-7, with TRBD1 matching 8 bases. In germline, CDR1 is MNHNS, CDR2 SASEGT. CDR3 size: 13 residues. Trimming cost V 6 bases and J 2 bases; bases outside gene matches: 3. The CDR3 loop is CASRIQGAYEQYF. The CDR3 DNA sequence: TGTGCCAGCAGGATACAGGGGGCCTACGAGCAGTACTTC.

In this sample, this clonotype turned up many times. The rearrangement uses TRBV12-3 or TRBV12-4 and TRBJ2-7; D unresolved. V was pared by 4 bases and J by 0 bases, with 10 bases between. The length of the CDR3 is 14 residues. In nucleotides, the CDR3 is TGTGCCAGCAGTTCTATATCGAGCTCCTACGAGCAGTACTTC. Translated: CASSSISSSYEQYF.

This clonotype was observed a handful of times. The rearrangement links TRBV7-6 to TRBJ1-1; TRBD1 matches 8 bases. Trimming cost V 5 bases and J 1 base; bases outside gene matches: 9. The CDR3 covers 16 residues. Germline V gene data show CDR1 as SGHVS and CDR2 as FNYEAQ. Here the CDR3 DNA reads TGTGCCAGCAGCCCCAGCAGGGGGCGGGCGAACACTGAAGCTTTCTTT. Its protein product is CASSPSRGRANTEAFF.

This clonotype was detected many times. The chain joins TRBV12-3 or TRBV12-4 to TRBJ2-7, with 10 bases that match TRBD1. CDR3 size: 14 residues. After removal of 6 bases from V and 2 bases from J, the junction contained 4 bases not matched to a gene. CDR3 DNA sequence: TGTGCCAGCAGACCCGGACAGGGGGCCTACGAGCAGTACTTC. Protein: CASRPGQGAYEQYF.

There are a few counts of this clonotype. The V and J genes are TRBV14 and TRBJ2-2; 7 bases agree with TRBD2. The CDR3 consists of 17 residues. Germline CDR1 SGHDN, CDR2 FVKESK. The V segment lost 3 bases and the J segment 5 bases; nucleotides outside the gene matches: 12. The chain's CDR3 is CASSQVASGKATGELFF. DNA of the CDR3: TGTGCCAGCAGCCAGGTGGCTAGCGGAAAGGCAACCGGGGAGCTGTTTTTT.

Notes on this clonotype: Being one base from a much bigger clone, this may be a read error. The rearrangement uses TRBV28 and TRBJ2-4; 7 bases align to TRBD1. The assigned J gene may be wrong: the sequence end matches TRBJ1-2 better. This CDR3 spans 14 amino acids. CDR1 is MDHEN and CDR2 is SYDVKM in the germline V gene. The CDR3 sequence is CASSEGANSRGYTF. The CDR3 DNA sequence: TGTGCCAGCAGTGAGGGGGCGAACTCGCGAGGCTACACCTTC.

Only a few counts were recorded for this clonotype. This chain uses TRBV30 with TRBJ1-5; weak D call: TRBD1 (5 bases). V lost 0 bases and J lost 7, with 10 bases in between. Germline V gene sequence: CDR1 GTSNPN, CDR2 SVGIG (reference sequence). The CDR3 has 13 residues. DNA of the CDR3: TGTGCCTGGAGTGTCCGGGGGTCCCAGCCCCAGCATTTT. Its translation is CAWSVRGSQPQHF.

This clonotype has a count of ten or more. V gene TRBV6-5 combines with J gene TRBJ2-3; TRBD2 might be the D (6 bases). V was cut by 2 bases and J by 2 bases, with 8 bases left in between. The V gene's germline CDR1 is MNHEY and CDR2 SVGAGI. This CDR3 has 14 amino acids. Here the CDR3 reads CASSYAGYTDTQYF. The DNA for the CDR3 is TGTGCCAGCAGTTACGCGGGGTACACAGATACGCAGTATTTT.

This clonotype occurred a few times. The gene calls are TRBV5-4 and TRBJ1-4, with D possibly matching TRBD1 (5 bases). This CDR3 has 13 residues. Germline V gives CDR1 SGHNT, CDR2 YYREEE (reference sequence). V lost 2 bases, J lost 8 bases, and 10 bases lay in between. The CDR3 DNA is TGTGCCAGCAGCTTCAAGGGGAACGAAAAACTGTTTTTT. Protein sequence: CASSFKGNEKLFF.

The chain uses TRBV7-8 and TRBJ2-1; possible D gene TRBD1, 5 bases. CDR1 is SGHVS and CDR2 is FQNEAQ in the germline V gene. V was trimmed by 1 base and J by 3 bases, leaving 13 bases between them. The CDR3 runs 16 residues. The CDR3 reads CASSLGQGRVYNEQFF. CDR3 DNA: TGTGCCAGCAGCTTAGGCCAGGGAAGGGTCTACAATGAGCAGTTCTTC.

The chain employs TRBV9 and TRBJ1-3; D is uncertain. V lost 4 bases, J lost 4 bases, and 9 bases lay in between. Germline CDR1 and CDR2: SGDLS and YYNGEE. The CDR3 consists of 13 residues. The CDR3, as DNA: TGTGCCAGCAGCTCCCTAGGAGGAAACACCATATATTTT. It translates to CASSSLGGNTIYF.

This chain joins TRBV29-1 and TRBJ1-2; 8 bases agree with TRBD1. V lost 6 bases to trimming and J lost 5 bases; unmatched junction nucleotides: 8. Germline V gene sequence: CDR1 SQVTM, CDR2 ANQGSEA. The CDR3 runs to 13 residues. The CDR3 sequence: CSVLDRAGYGYTF. CDR3 sequence (DNA): TGCAGCGTACTGGACAGGGCAGGGTATGGCTACACCTTC.

A note on this clonotype: Since a much larger clone is just one base distant, this may be a read error. The J gene is TRBJ1-6, the V gene TRBV27, with a possible D match to TRBD1 (5 bases). Germline V gives CDR1 MNHEY, CDR2 SMNVEV (reference sequence). The length of the CDR3 is 14 residues. The DNA of the CDR3 is TGTGTCAGCAGTTTTACGGGACCGAATTCACCCCTCCACTTT. It specifies CVSSFTGPNSPLHF.

This chain joins TRBV18 and TRBJ2-1; D call uncertain. Germline CDR1 KGHSH, CDR2 LQKENI. V dropped 1 base and J dropped 3 bases, with 13 bases sitting between them. The CDR3 contains 16 residues. The CDR3 DNA reads TGTGCCAGCTCACCACAGGCAACAGCGAACTACAATGAGCAGTTCTTC. Protein: CASSPQATANYNEQFF.

This clonotype was detected a few times. The rearrangement uses TRBV7-9 and TRBJ2-6; D gene ambiguous. The CDR3 consists of 15 residues. Trimming took off 2 bases at V and 4 bases at J, with 9 bases between the two ends. Germline CDR1 is SEHNR and CDR2 is FQNEAQ (reference sequence). For the CDR3, the DNA is TGTGCCAGCAGCTTATCAGTGGACGGGGCCAACGTCCTGACTTTC. Amino acid sequence: CASSLSVDGANVLTF.